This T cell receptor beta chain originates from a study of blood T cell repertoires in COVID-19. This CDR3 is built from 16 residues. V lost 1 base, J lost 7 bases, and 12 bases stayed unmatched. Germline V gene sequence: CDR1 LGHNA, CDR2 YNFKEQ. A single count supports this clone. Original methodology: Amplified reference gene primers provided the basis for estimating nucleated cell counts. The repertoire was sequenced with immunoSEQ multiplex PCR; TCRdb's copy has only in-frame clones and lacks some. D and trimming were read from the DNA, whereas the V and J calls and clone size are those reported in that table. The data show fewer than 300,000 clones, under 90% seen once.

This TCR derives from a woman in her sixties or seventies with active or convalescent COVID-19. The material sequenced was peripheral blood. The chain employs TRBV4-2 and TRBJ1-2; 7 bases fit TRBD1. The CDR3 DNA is TGTGCCAGCAGCCAAGTCGTAAACAGGGGCTCTGGTGGCTACACCTTC. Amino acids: CASSQVVNRGSGGYTF.